Each of the 26 T cell receptor beta chains below was sequenced from the same sample in a study of beta chain features in type 1 diabetes. Expressed TCRB transcripts were sequenced because the entire RNA isolate underwent reverse transcription. The protocol was immunoSEQ multiplex PCR, while the TCRdb copy is restricted to in-frame clones and leaves out a portion. The sample has roughly 400,000 clones, about 15% seen once; the top ten hold approximately 0.038%. The sample taken for sequencing was naive CD4+ T cells from blood. All receptors derive from a man between 25 and 39 years old in good health.

J is TRBJ2-5 and V is TRBV7-2; 9 bases align to TRBD2. V shed 3 bases, J shed 5 bases, and the junction held 1 base outside the gene matches. The germline CDR1 and CDR2 sequences are SGHTA and FQGNSA. This CDR3 is 13 amino acids long. This CDR3 reads CASSFSGSETQYF. The CDR3 nucleotides are TGTGCCAGCAGCTTTAGCGGGAGTGAGACCCAGTACTTC.

The CDR3 protein is CASSSQGQGGSPLHF. The DNA for the CDR3 is TGTGCCAGCAGCTCCCAGGGCCAGGGAGGGTCACCCCTCCACTTT. This chain joins TRBV7-2 and TRBJ1-6; D might be TRBD1 (5 bases). The germline gives CDR1 SGHTA, CDR2 FQGNSA. The CDR3 length is 15 residues. The V end was cut by 4 bases, the J end by 10 bases, with 17 bases between.

This clone has a handful of counts. CDR3 nucleotide sequence: TGCGCCAGCAGCGAACAGGGGAAAACTAATGAAAAACTGTTTTTT. Its translation is CASSEQGKTNEKLFF. This rearrangement joins TRBV4-1 to TRBJ1-4; 7 bases align to TRBD1. This CDR3 region has 15 residues. V lost 5 bases and J lost 1; bases outside the gene matches: 4. The V gene's germline CDR1 is MGHRA and CDR2 YSYEKL.

J is TRBJ1-1 and V is TRBV7-9, with no clear D. In germline, CDR1 is SEHNR, CDR2 FQNEAQ (reference sequence). This CDR3 comprises 14 residues. The V end lost 3 bases, the J end lost 6 bases, and 14 bases lay between the germline ends. CDR3 in amino acids: CASSFEGSMSEAFF. In DNA, the CDR3 is TGTGCCAGCAGCTTCGAGGGAAGCATGTCTGAAGCTTTCTTT.

The chain links TRBV27 to TRBJ2-7; D might be TRBD1 (5 bases). The germline V gene has CDR1 MNHEY and CDR2 SMNVEV (reference sequence). The CDR3 runs 14 residues. The V end lost 5 bases, the J end lost 2 bases, and 13 bases lay between the germline ends. This chain's CDR3 is CASSPLTEPYEQYV. The CDR3 nucleotides read TGTGCCAGCAGTCCATTGACAGAGCCCTACGAGCAGTACGTC.

The CDR3 here is CASSTGTDYEQYF. As DNA, the CDR3 is TGTGCCAGCAGCACGGGGACAGACTACGAGCAGTACTTC. The chain employs TRBV9 and TRBJ2-7; 7 bases match TRBD1. The CDR3 runs 13 residues. CDR1 SGDLS and CDR2 YYNGEE come from the germline V gene. V shed 4 bases and J 3 bases; nucleotides not matched to a gene: 4.

The chain recombines TRBV18 with TRBJ2-7, with D possibly TRBD2 on 7 matching bases. V was pared by 3 bases and J by 2 bases, with 17 bases between. This CDR3 comprises 16 residues. Per germline, CDR1 KGHSH and CDR2 LQKENI. CDR3 nucleotides: TGTGCCAGCTCACCCGGCGCGGCGGGGGCTCCCTACGAGCAGTACTTC. This encodes CASSPGAAGAPYEQYF.

This chain uses TRBV23-1 with TRBJ1-2; D call uncertain. TRBV23-1 is an ORF, and what it does is uncertain. V was clipped by 3 bases and J by 2 bases, with 13 bases between them. This CDR3 comprises 15 residues. The CDR3 DNA is TGCGCCAGCAGTCAGCCCGGCCCGCGGAACTATGGCTACACCTTC. Amino acids: CASSQPGPRNYGYTF.

The genes are TRBV30 and TRBJ2-1, with 11 bases aligning to TRBD2. The germline CDR1 and CDR2 sequences are GTSNPN and SVGIG (reference sequence). The CDR3 totals 14 residues. The junction had 3 bases not matched to a gene; V was cut back by 1 base and J by 7 bases. The chain's CDR3 is CAWSETSGRNEQFF. DNA of the CDR3: TGTGCCTGGAGTGAAACTAGCGGGAGAAATGAGCAGTTCTTC.

The rearrangement joins TRBV7-9 to TRBJ2-2, with D perhaps matching TRBD1 (6 bases). CDR3 length equals 15 residues. Looked up from germline, CDR1 is SEHNR and CDR2 is FQNEAQ (reference sequence). The ends were cut back, 5 bases at V and 10 bases at J, with 20 bases in the middle. The CDR3 region has the DNA TGTGCCAGCAGCCAGACCAATTCAGGGGCGCAGGAGCTGTTTTTT. Translated: CASSQTNSGAQELFF.

As DNA, the CDR3 is TGTGCCACCAGCAGGCTACAGGGTTACGAGCAGTACGTC. Translated, it gives CATSRLQGYEQYV. This chain joins TRBV15 and TRBJ2-7; possible D gene TRBD1, 6 bases. CDR3 length: 13 amino acids. Germline V gives CDR1 LNHNV, CDR2 YYDKDF (reference sequence). Trimming took 3 bases from V and 4 from J, leaving 10 bases between them.

This clone has a handful of counts. The chain is built from TRBV11-3 and TRBJ2-3, with D unresolved. Germline V gene data show CDR1 as SGHNT and CDR2 as YENEEA. The CDR3 totals 15 residues. Trimming took off 2 bases at V and 1 base at J, with 10 bases between the two ends. The chain's CDR3 is CASSLILGRTDTQYF. The DNA of the CDR3 is TGTGCCAGCAGCTTAATATTAGGACGCACAGATACGCAGTATTTT.

The rearrangement uses TRBV9 and TRBJ2-3; 13 bases fit TRBD2. Losses at the gene ends were 3 bases for V and 4 bases for J; bases not matched to a gene: 5. CDR1 and CDR2 from the germline V gene are SGDLS and YYNGEE. The CDR3 is 16 amino acids. The CDR3 DNA sequence: TGTGCCAGCAGCGGGACTAGCGGGAGATCATCAGATACGCAGTATTTT. It is translated as CASSGTSGRSSDTQYF.

J is TRBJ2-4 and V is TRBV5-4; TRBD1 matches 7 bases. V dropped 4 bases and J dropped 0; count of bases not matched to a gene: 7. The CDR3 sequence is 16 residues long. The germline CDR1 and CDR2 sequences are SGHNT and YYREEE (reference sequence). This chain's CDR3 is CASSLRQGLAKNIQYF. In DNA form, the CDR3 reads TGTGCCAGCAGCCTTAGACAGGGCCTAGCCAAAAACATTCAGTACTTC.

This chain joins TRBV30 and TRBJ2-4; TRBD2 agrees at 8 bases. CDR3 size: 17 residues. CDR1 GTSNPN and CDR2 SVGIG come from the germline V gene (reference sequence). After removal of 1 base from V and 2 bases from J, the junction contained 10 bases not matched to a gene. The CDR3 bases are TGTGCCTGGAGTGCCCCCGGGCTAGCGGGTTCCAAAAACATTCAGTACTTC. Its translation is CAWSAPGLAGSKNIQYF.

The chain carries TRBV28 and TRBJ2-7, with no clear D. CDR1 and CDR2 (germline): MDHEN, SYDVKM. The CDR3 is 11 amino acids. The V end was cut by 6 bases, the J end by 6 bases, with 9 bases between. This CDR3 is CASSTYTEQYF. CDR3 nucleotides: TGTGCCAGCAGCACCTATACCGAGCAGTACTTC.

The chain combines TRBV18 with TRBJ2-7, with 10 bases fitting TRBD1. The CDR3 runs to 14 residues. The germline V gene encodes CDR1 KGHSH and CDR2 LQKENI. The ends lost 2 bases at V and 3 bases at J; junction bases unmatched: 1. The CDR3, as DNA: TGTGCCAGCTCACCAGACAGGGGGCTCTACGAGCAGTACGTC. Its translation: CASSPDRGLYEQYV.

The sample holds a few counts of this clone. The rearrangement links TRBV4-1 to TRBJ1-1, with D tentatively TRBD1 (5 bases). The ends were cut back, 1 base at V and 3 bases at J, with 15 bases in the middle. The CDR3 runs to 16 residues. The germline V gene has CDR1 MGHRA and CDR2 YSYEKL. CDR3 sequence (DNA): TGCGCCAGCAGCCAAGGTTCCTTTTTAGGGGACACTGAAGCTTTCTTT. It codes for CASSQGSFLGDTEAFF.

This clone was found a few times. CDR3 region: CAWSALAERYF. For the CDR3, the DNA is TGTGCCTGGAGTGCCCTCGCCGAGCGGTACTTC. V and J are TRBV30 and TRBJ2-4; D uncertain. Germline assignment: CDR1 GTSNPN and CDR2 SVGIG (reference sequence). This CDR3 has 11 amino acids. Trimming took off 1 base at V and 15 bases at J, with 13 bases between the two ends.

The table lists this clone with a few counts. The chain links TRBV4-3 to TRBJ2-1, with 12 bases aligning to TRBD2. The CDR3 extends over 16 amino acids. Unmatched junction bases numbered 6, after V lost 3 bases and J lost 6 bases. CDR1 LGHNA and CDR2 YSLEER come from the germline V gene. This CDR3 reads CASSHETSGSLNEQFF. CDR3 bases: TGCGCCAGCAGCCATGAGACTAGCGGGAGCCTCAATGAGCAGTTCTTC.

This clone showed up just a few times. The CDR3 sequence is CASSLGTGRQPQHF. For the CDR3, the DNA is TGTGCCAGCAGCTTAGGGACAGGTCGGCAGCCCCAGCATTTT. This chain uses TRBV7-9 with TRBJ1-5; 7 nucleotides match TRBD1. CDR3 length: 14 residues. The germline CDR1 and CDR2 sequences are SEHNR and FQNEAQ (reference sequence). Losses at the gene ends were 1 base for V and 7 bases for J; bases not matched to a gene: 4.

This clone turned up a few times. The chain joins TRBV14 to TRBJ2-1; D uncertain. With 3 bases removed from V and 4 bases from J, the gap between germline ends came to 7 bases. The CDR3 has 13 residues. Germline CDR1 is SGHDN and CDR2 is FVKESK. The DNA of the CDR3 is TGTGCCAGCAGCCACTACTTATACAATGAGCAGTTCTTC. Translation gives CASSHYLYNEQFF.

This clone was seen more than once but under ten times. The chain is built from TRBV10-3 and TRBJ2-3, with a possible D match to TRBD2 (6 bases). Germline loops: CDR1 ENHRY, CDR2 SYGVKD. The CDR3 length is 15 residues. V lost 6 bases and J lost 4, with 17 bases in between. The CDR3 reads CAIRQDGRGPDTQYF. In DNA, the CDR3 is TGTGCCATCAGGCAGGACGGGAGAGGGCCAGATACGCAGTATTTT.

This clone was observed a few times. J is TRBJ2-2 and V is TRBV4-3; possibly TRBD2 for D (6 bases). The V and J ends lost 1 base and 0 bases respectively, with 6 bases between them. The length of the CDR3 is 15 residues. Germline loops: CDR1 LGHNA, CDR2 YSLEER. Written as DNA, the CDR3 is TGCGCCAGCAGCCAAGGACTAGCGAACACCGGGGAGCTGTTTTTT. Its translation: CASSQGLANTGELFF.

There are a few counts of this clone. V and J are TRBV20-1 and TRBJ2-1; perhaps TRBD2 as D (5 bases). Germline V gene lookup returns CDR1 DFQATT and CDR2 SNEGSKA (reference sequence). CDR3 size: 9 residues. V was clipped by 7 bases and J by 8 bases, with 6 bases between them. CDR3 loop: CSGSDEQFF. In DNA, the CDR3 is TGCAGTGGTAGCGATGAGCAGTTCTTC.

The rearrangement joins TRBV7-9 to TRBJ2-7, with D possibly being TRBD1 (5 bases). Germline V gene sequence: CDR1 SEHNR, CDR2 FQNEAQ (reference sequence). The CDR3 sequence is 15 residues long. Between the trimmed V and J ends, which lost 5 bases and 3 bases, there was a span of 17 bases. The CDR3 DNA sequence: TGTGCCAGCAGCCCTGTTGGGGCCAGGGACTACGAGCAGTACGTC. As protein: CASSPVGARDYEQYV.